The clone carrying this T cell receptor (beta chain) appeared a few times. As yet, its antigen is unknown. The entry originates in a study of cytotoxic CD8 clonotypes in ibrutinib-treated CLL. Trimming pared 3 bases from V and 7 bases from J, leaving 12 bases between. The CDR3 length is 13 residues. Germline V gives CDR1 LNHDA, CDR2 SQIVND (reference sequence). General study findings and limits: Clonality grew at ibrutinib response; at progression, it decreased back toward baseline. Starting clonality was above that of age-matched healthy donors and tracked circulating CD8+ T-cell counts.

Clones were sequenced by immunoSEQ multiplex PCR, and TCRdb holds only the in-frame ones, with some missing. The sample records 12,000 to 15,000 clones, 52% being singletons. This sequence originates from a human donor with chronic lymphocytic leukemia. The specimen comprised PBMCs, sampled at a 24-month disease-progression time point, from a patient treated with ibrutinib. The chain carries TRBV19 and TRBJ1-2, with a tentative D call TRBD1 (5 bases). CDR3 protein: CASSMWGDGGYTF. Here the CDR3 DNA reads TGTGCCAGTAGTATGTGGGGGGATGGTGGCTACACCTTC.